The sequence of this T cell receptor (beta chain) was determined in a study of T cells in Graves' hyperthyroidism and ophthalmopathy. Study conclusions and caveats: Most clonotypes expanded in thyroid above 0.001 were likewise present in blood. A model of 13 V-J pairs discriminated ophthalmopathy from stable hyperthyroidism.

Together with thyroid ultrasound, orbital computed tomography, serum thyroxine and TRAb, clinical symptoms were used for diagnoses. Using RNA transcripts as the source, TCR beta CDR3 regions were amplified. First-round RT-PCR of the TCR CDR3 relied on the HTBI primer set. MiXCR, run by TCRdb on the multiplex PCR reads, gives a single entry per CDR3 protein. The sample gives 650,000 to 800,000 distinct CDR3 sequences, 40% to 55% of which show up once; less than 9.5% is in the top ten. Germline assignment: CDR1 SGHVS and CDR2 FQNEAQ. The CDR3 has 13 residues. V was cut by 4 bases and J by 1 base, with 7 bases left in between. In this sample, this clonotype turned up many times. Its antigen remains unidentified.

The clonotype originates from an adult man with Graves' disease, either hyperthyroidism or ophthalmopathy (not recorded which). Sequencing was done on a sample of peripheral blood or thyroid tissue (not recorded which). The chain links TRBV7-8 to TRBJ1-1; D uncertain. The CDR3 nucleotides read TGTGCCAGCAGCTACCAACAGAACACTGAAGCTTTCTTT. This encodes CASSYQQNTEAFF. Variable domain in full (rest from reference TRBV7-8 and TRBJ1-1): GAGVSQSPRYKVAKRGQDVALRCDPISGHVSLFWYQQALGQGPEFLTYFQNEAQLDKSGLPSDRFFAERPEGSVSTLKIQRTQQEDSAVYLCASSYQQNTEAFFGQGTRLTVV.